Shown below are 4 T cell receptor beta chains from a single sample sequenced in a study of persistence of HIV-infected CD4 T cells. Stimulation used 7.5 to 10 ug/mL lysate from CMV-infected fibroblasts. CD40L-negative CD69-negative CD45RO-high memory CD4+ T cells were sorted as populations depleted of antigen-responding cells. These receptors' targets are unknown. The immunoSEQ assay was version 4, run in survey mode. The data were produced by immunoSEQ multiplex PCR, yet TCRdb's version contains in-frame clones alone and is incomplete. The data show 48,000 or so clones, 75% to 85% seen once. The input for sequencing was CD4+ T cells sorted from PBMCs after approximately 20-hour stimulation, taken from a patient who received antiretroviral therapy. The receptors were gathered from an adult man with HIV who was CMV-seropositive.

This chain links TRBV29-1 with TRBJ1-1; D remains unclear. V lost 7 bases to trimming and J lost 0 bases, with 12 bases between them. The CDR3 is made up of 13 amino acids. In germline, CDR1 is SQVTM, CDR2 ANQGSEA. CDR3 region: CSARLGVNTEAFF. CDR3 coding DNA: TGCAGCGCTCGACTGGGCGTGAACACTGAAGCTTTCTTT.

This chain links TRBV7-3 with TRBJ2-2; 13 bases fit TRBD2. The CDR3 sequence is 20 residues long. Germline loops: CDR1 SGHTA, CDR2 FQGTGA. The ends lost 1 base at V and 0 bases at J; junction bases unmatched: 8. The CDR3 loop reads CASSLMGLAGRGSNTGELFF. DNA for the CDR3: TGTGCCAGCAGCTTAATGGGACTAGCGGGACGAGGGTCGAACACCGGGGAGCTGTTTTTT.

The rearrangement joins TRBV28 to TRBJ1-1; TRBD1 agrees at 11 bases. V shed 6 bases, J shed 4 bases, and the junction held 10 bases outside the gene matches. Germline V gives CDR1 MDHEN, CDR2 SYDVKM. The CDR3 has 16 residues. CDR3 DNA: TGTGCCAGCAGATTGGGACAGGGGGGTTTCTCCACTGAAGCTTTCTTT. Protein sequence: CASRLGQGGFSTEAFF.

The V and J genes are TRBV7-8 and TRBJ2-5; D might be TRBD1 (6 bases). V was cut by 6 bases and J by 4 bases, with 15 bases left in between. Germline V gene sequence: CDR1 SGHVS, CDR2 FQNEAQ. The CDR3 covers 14 residues. DNA of the CDR3: TGTGCCAGCAGGGACACCAGGGGTTCAGAGACCCAGTACTTC. The encoded protein is CASRDTRGSETQYF.